This entry is about one T cell receptor beta chain. What antigen it recognizes has not been identified. No base quality information exists; no much larger clone differs at one position. These data come from a study of vaccination and CD4 T cells after COVID-19 (dated by TCRdb to between 2021 and 2022). Study-wide context: Convalescent patients had a positive SARS-CoV-2 result on nasal swab PCR, and of these patients, several had mild disease and one had severe disease. Post-vaccine blood samples were obtained a median of around 74 days after the second vaccine dose, with a range of roughly 12 to 250 days. Six males and four females were included in the convalescent cohort, with two Hispanic individuals, seven Caucasians, two Asians and one multiracial person represented. Overlapping spike peptide pools from SARS-CoV-2 and from the common cold coronaviruses HCoV-NL63, HCoV-OC43 and HCoV-229E were used as culture stimuli. Post-COVID blood samples from convalescent patients were collected a median of approximately 93 days after diagnosis, with a range of roughly 35 to 161 days. The spike-specific CD4+ TCR repertoire was compared before and after mRNA vaccination in nine to ten COVID-19 convalescent patients and several infection-naive healthy vaccine recipients. As controls, cultures received a CEFX viral epitope pool (the positive control), an HIV-1 Nef peptide pool (the negative control), or no peptide at all. Each participant got two doses of either the Pfizer-BioNTech BNT162b2 vaccine (n=8) or the Moderna mRNA-1273 vaccine (n=2).

The library was produced with PCR. TCR sequencing of DNA from cultured CD4+ T cells used the Oncomine TCR Beta short-read assay at the Johns Hopkins FTIC core. The QIAamp micro DNA kit was used to extract genomic DNA from the cultured CD4+ T cells. Oncomine TCR Beta libraries made from cultured CD4+ T cells were pooled using unique dual indexes and sequenced on an Illumina iSeq 100. In the original analysis: Non-productive sequences were filtered out, and CDR3s that did not start with C, did not end with F or W, or were shorter than 7 amino acids were discarded. Antigen-specific clonotypes were identified with the MANAFEST web application by comparing peptide-stimulated wells with reference and other culture wells. To be called positive, a clone needed an FDR below 0.05, an odds ratio above 5, and a productive frequency above 0.1% in at least two of three replicate wells. Cross-reactive clonotypes were defined as significantly expanded in both SARS-CoV-2 spike wells and at least one common cold coronavirus spike condition. Using R version 3.6.1, CDR3 homology was evaluated through Levenshtein distances (stringdist) along with unrooted phylogenetic trees (ape). TCRdb trimmed the raw reads at Q25, called clones with MiXCR and kept productive beta chains. For every CDR3 protein sequence, its rows merge into one entry that carries the most common genes and DNA. Here the V and J calls rest on TCRdb's processing, not on the authors' analysis. The sample table holds 15,000 to 20,000 distinct CDR3 sequences, of which 40% were seen once. In total, the top ten clones hold under 9.5% of the sample.

Explained via the paper, the treatment or condition label denotes: approximately 11-day PBMC culture with coronavirus spike peptide pools or control peptides (ViraFEST assay). The ViraFEST assay was used in the study, in which antigen-specific T cells were expanded with peptide pools and expanded clonotypes were subsequently identified by TCR sequencing. The convalescent patients' positive SARS-CoV-2 PCR tests were from March to December 2020, which was before the Alpha, Beta and Delta variants emerged in the United States. Each well held about 2 million PBMCs cultured in IMDM containing approximately 5% human AB serum and around 9.2 IU/ml IL-2, with around 9.7 ug/ml peptide pools added. On days 3 and 7, half of the culture medium was replaced with fresh IL-2-containing medium. CD4+ T cells were isolated after less than twelve days of culture through negative selection using the EasySep CD4+ T cell isolation kit. Ficoll-Paque Plus gradient centrifugation was used to isolate PBMCs from whole blood, and the isolated PBMCs were then either used fresh or cryopreserved at -140C. Culture conditions were generally each tested in triplicate wells.

The germline V gene yields SGHDN for CDR1 and FVKESK for CDR2. V ends up 4 bases short and J 3 bases short, with an unmatched junction base count of 5. The CDR3, cysteine through phenylalanine, is 15 amino acids long. The only DNA kept is the CDR3, 45 bases in frame from the first base. Points the paper makes about the study in general: Among convalescent patients, a median roughly 90% of the SARS-CoV-2-reactive clones seen after vaccination appeared only after vaccination, which suggests priming specific to the vaccine. Although the median number of SARS-CoV-2-reactive clonotypes went up from around 20 after infection to around 39 after vaccination, the increase was not significant. Of the vaccine-specific clones found in convalescent patients, nearly all (304 of 307) were mono-reactive for SARS-CoV-2 spike instead of being cross-reactive with common cold coronaviruses. Relatively few convalescent patients were included in the study, and early timepoints after natural infection were not analyzed.

The chain links TRBV14 with TRBJ1-1; TRBD1 fits 10 bases in the junction. Sequencing used CD4+ T cells from blood, cultured in vitro, obtained after SARS-CoV-2 vaccination. This clonotype was obtained from a human donor who had recovered from COVID-19. The nucleotide sequence reads as follows: TGTGCCAGCAGCCTTCGGACAGGGGGGTACACTGAAGCTTTCTTT. It translates to CASSLRTGGYTEAFF.